This T cell receptor beta chain was captured in a study of blood T cell repertoires in COVID-19. Study-level background: Sources were T cells, B-cell-depleted T cells, or PBMCs; the material itself was cDNA or gDNA.

Source study methods: Amplifying reference gene primers gave estimates of nucleated cell counts. The method was immunoSEQ multiplex PCR; TCRdb's version includes in-frame clones alone and lacks a portion of them. V and J calls and clone size are copied from that table; D and trimming were computed from the DNA. The sample contains a few hundred thousand clones, 89% of which appear only once. V dropped 6 bases and J dropped 4 bases, with 6 bases sitting between them. CDR3 size: 11 residues. Germline V gene sequence: CDR1 LNHDA, CDR2 SQIVND (reference sequence). Enrollees, about 18 to 89 years old, lived in about two dozen US areas. Participants reported their clinical history, and cohort assignment relied on those reports.

The chain couples TRBV19 to TRBJ1-1; no clear D gene. The clonotype originates from a woman younger than 45 who had recovered from COVID-19. Sequencing was carried out using PBMCs or T cells enriched from blood (not recorded which). This chain's CDR3 is CASRRATEAFF. CDR3 nucleotide sequence: TGTGCCAGTAGGAGAGCCACTGAAGCTTTCTTT.